This T cell receptor (beta chain) was recorded in a study of blood T cell repertoires in COVID-19. Study background: The samples span acute and convalescent COVID-19 from the United States, Italy and Spain. PBMCs, B-cell-depleted T cells, or T cells were the source of the cDNA or gDNA that made up the material.

CDR1 and CDR2 (germline): SGHTA, FQGTGA. The V gene end was trimmed by 5 bases and the J gene end by 3 bases; junction bases not matched to a gene: 6. There are 14 residues in the CDR3. As originally analysed: Estimation of nucleated cell counts was performed using reference gene primer amplification. Generated by immunoSEQ multiplex PCR, the TCRdb table keeps only in-frame clones and is missing some. V and J calls and clone size are as listed in that table; D and trimming were resolved from the DNA. The table lists 40,000 to 50,000 clones, about nine tenths of them singletons. This rearrangement joins TRBV7-3 to TRBJ1-2; TRBD1 agrees at 7 bases. The TCR originated in a man between 50 and 59 years old with active COVID-19. Sequenced sample: peripheral blood. CDR3 in DNA: TGTGCCAGCAGCGCCGTAACAGGGGACTATGGCTACACCTTC. It is translated as CASSAVTGDYGYTF.